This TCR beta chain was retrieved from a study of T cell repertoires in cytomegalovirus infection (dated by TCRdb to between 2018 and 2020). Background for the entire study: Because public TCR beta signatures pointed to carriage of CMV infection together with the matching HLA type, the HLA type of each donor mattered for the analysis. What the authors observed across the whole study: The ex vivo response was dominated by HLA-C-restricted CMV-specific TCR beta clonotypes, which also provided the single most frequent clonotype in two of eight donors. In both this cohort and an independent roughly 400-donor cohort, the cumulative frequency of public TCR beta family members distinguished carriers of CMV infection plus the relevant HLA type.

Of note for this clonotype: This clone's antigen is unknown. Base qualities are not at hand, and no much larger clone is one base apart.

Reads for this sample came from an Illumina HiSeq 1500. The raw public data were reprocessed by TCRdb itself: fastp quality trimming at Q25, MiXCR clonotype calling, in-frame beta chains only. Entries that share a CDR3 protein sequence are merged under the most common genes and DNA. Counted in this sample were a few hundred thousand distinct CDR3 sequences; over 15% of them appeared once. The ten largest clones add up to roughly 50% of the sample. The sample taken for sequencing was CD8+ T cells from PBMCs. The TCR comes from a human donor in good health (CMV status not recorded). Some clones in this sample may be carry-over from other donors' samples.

Read as DNA, the sequence is TGTGCCAGCAGCCTAAGAACAGGGCGGGGGCCCCTCCACTTT. Its amino acids are CASSLRTGRGPLHF. The V and J segments used are TRBV3-1 and TRBJ1-6; the D gene is perhaps TRBD1, on 6 matching bases. The CDR3 numbers 14 residues from cysteine through phenylalanine. The sequence is cut down to CDR3 DNA, 42 bases in frame from base 1. A distance of 17 bases separates the germline ends of V and J, which lose 4 bases and 13 bases respectively. Looking up the germline V gene (reference sequence) yields CDR1 LGHDT and CDR2 YNNKEL.